This T cell receptor (beta chain) originates from a study of breast tumors, draining lymph nodes, adjacent tissues. Broader study findings: Tumor repertoires ranked between lymph nodes and nontumor tissue in diversity, with V and J gene preferences.

This CDR3 has 14 residues. V lost 5 bases and J 7 bases, leaving 21 bases between the germline ends. CDR1 DFQATT and CDR2 SNEGSKA come from the germline V gene (reference sequence). A single record per CDR3 protein comes from TCRdb applying MiXCR to the multiplex PCR reads. The profile shows more than 20,000 distinct CDR3 sequences, almost 70% of them singletons. In the case of this clonotype: The antigen remains undetermined.

The chain recombines TRBV20-1 with TRBJ2-7, with D uncertain. The TCR originated in a female donor with breast cancer. Some clones in this sample may be carry-over from other donors' samples. Sequencing was carried out using tumor-adjacent breast tissue. In DNA, the CDR3 is TGCAGTGCTTTTAGGCCCAATACCATAGGGGAGCAGTACTTC. Its translation is CSAFRPNTIGEQYF.